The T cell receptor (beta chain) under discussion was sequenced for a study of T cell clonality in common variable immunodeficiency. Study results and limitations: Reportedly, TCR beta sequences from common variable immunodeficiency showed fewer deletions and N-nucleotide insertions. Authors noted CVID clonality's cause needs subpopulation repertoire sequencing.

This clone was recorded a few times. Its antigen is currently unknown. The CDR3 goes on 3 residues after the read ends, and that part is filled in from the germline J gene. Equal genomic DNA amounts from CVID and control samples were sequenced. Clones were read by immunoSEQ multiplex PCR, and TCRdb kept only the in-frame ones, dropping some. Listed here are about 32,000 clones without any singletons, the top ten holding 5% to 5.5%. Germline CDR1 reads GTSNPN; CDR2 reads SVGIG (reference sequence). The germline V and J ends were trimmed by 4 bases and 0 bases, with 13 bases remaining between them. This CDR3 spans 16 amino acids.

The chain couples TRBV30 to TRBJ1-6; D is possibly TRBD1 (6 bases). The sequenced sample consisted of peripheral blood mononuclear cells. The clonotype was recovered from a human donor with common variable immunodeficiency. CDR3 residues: CAWKGVLSSYNSPLHF. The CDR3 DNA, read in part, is TGTGCCTGGAAGGGGGTTCTGAGCTCCTATAATTCACCC. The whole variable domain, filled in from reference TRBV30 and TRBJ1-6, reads SQTIHQWPATLVQPVGSPLSLECTVEGTSNPNLYWYRQAAGRGLQLLFYSVGIGQISSEVPQNLSASRPQDRQFILSSKKLLLSDSGFYLCAWKGVLSSYNSPLHFGNGTRLTVT.